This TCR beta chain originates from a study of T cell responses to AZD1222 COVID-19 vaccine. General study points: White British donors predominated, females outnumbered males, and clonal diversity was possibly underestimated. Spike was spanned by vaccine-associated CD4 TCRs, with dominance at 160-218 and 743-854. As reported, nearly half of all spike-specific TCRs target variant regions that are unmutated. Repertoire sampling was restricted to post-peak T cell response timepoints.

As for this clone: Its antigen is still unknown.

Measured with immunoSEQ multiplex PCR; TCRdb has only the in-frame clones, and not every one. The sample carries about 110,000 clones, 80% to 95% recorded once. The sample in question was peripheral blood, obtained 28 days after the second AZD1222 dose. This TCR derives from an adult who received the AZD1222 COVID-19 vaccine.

For the CDR3, the DNA is TGTGCCAGCAGCTTGGAGGGGGGCACTGAAGCTTTCTTT. This translates into CASSLEGGTEAFF. The chain combines TRBV5-5 with TRBJ1-1, with D perhaps TRBD1 (6 bases). The CDR3 runs to 13 residues. V shed 0 bases and J shed 4 bases, with 7 bases lying between them. CDR1 is SGHKS, CDR2 YYEKEE, per germline (reference sequence).